Listed below are T cell receptor beta chains from one sample, sequenced in a study of blood T cell repertoires in COVID-19. Clones were sequenced by immunoSEQ multiplex PCR, and TCRdb holds only the in-frame ones, with some missing. Among about 310,000 clones listed, 75% to 90% were seen once. The sequenced sample consisted of PBMCs or T cells enriched from blood (not recorded which). Source of these receptors: a woman aged 30 to 39 who had been exposed to COVID-19. Both conserved end residues are part of each CDR3. D genes are given only for firm matches. The size of a clone is reported for some rows only, either as once, few or many, or as a class for expanded clones.

d_gene: .; v_gene: TRBV28; j_gene: TRBJ2-5; abundance: .; len: 14; CDR3aa: CASIRTANQETQYF; CDR3nt: TGTGCCAGCATCCGGACAGCGAATCAAGAGACCCAGTACTTC
d_gene: .; v_gene: TRBV3-1/TRBV3-2; j_gene: TRBJ2-1; abundance: .; len: 15; CDR3aa: CASSQDSGKYNEQFF; CDR3nt: TGTGCCAGCAGCCAAGATAGCGGAAAGTACAATGAGCAGTTCTTC
d_gene: TRBD1; v_gene: TRBV25-1; j_gene: TRBJ1-4; abundance: .; len: 15; CDR3aa: CASSDPTGRDEKLFF; CDR3nt: TGTGCCAGCAGTGATCCGACAGGGCGGGATGAAAAACTGTTTTTT
d_gene: .; v_gene: TRBV9; j_gene: TRBJ2-2; abundance: once; len: 15; CDR3aa: CASSVEGANTGELFF; CDR3nt: TGTGCCAGCAGCGTAGAAGGAGCGAACACCGGGGAGCTGTTTTTT
d_gene: .; v_gene: TRBV7-9; j_gene: TRBJ1-4; abundance: .; len: 15; CDR3aa: CASSYSGATNEKLFF; CDR3nt: TGTGCCAGCAGCTATTCAGGGGCAACTAATGAAAAACTGTTTTTT
d_gene: TRBD2; v_gene: TRBV11-2; j_gene: TRBJ2-3; abundance: .; len: 18; CDR3aa: CASSLVGETSGRRGTQYF; CDR3nt: TGTGCCAGCAGCTTAGTTGGGGAGACTAGCGGGCGAAGAGGTACGCAGTATTTT
d_gene: TRBD1; v_gene: TRBV5-6; j_gene: TRBJ1-6; abundance: .; len: 14; CDR3aa: CASSRQGARSPLHF; CDR3nt: TGTGCCAGCAGCCGACAGGGGGCCCGGTCACCCCTCCACTTT
d_gene: .; v_gene: TRBV24-1; j_gene: TRBJ1-2; abundance: .; len: 13; CDR3aa: CATSDGGFYGYTF; CDR3nt: TGTGCCACCAGTGATGGGGGGTTCTATGGCTACACCTTC
d_gene: TRBD1; v_gene: TRBV28; j_gene: TRBJ1-1; abundance: once; len: 15; CDR3aa: CASSPRDRQSTEAFF; CDR3nt: TGTGCCAGCAGTCCCCGGGACAGGCAGAGCACTGAAGCTTTCTTT
d_gene: .; v_gene: TRBV14; j_gene: TRBJ1-5; abundance: .; len: 17; CDR3aa: CASSQVKRRPINQPQHF; CDR3nt: TGTGCCAGCAGCCAAGTAAAGAGGAGACCGATTAATCAGCCCCAGCATTTT
d_gene: TRBD1; v_gene: TRBV19; j_gene: TRBJ1-5; abundance: .; len: 18; CDR3aa: CASSRGPGQGADGRPQHF; CDR3nt: TGTGCCAGTAGTAGGGGACCGGGACAGGGGGCGGATGGCAGGCCCCAGCATTTT
d_gene: .; v_gene: TRBV6-4; j_gene: TRBJ2-3; abundance: .; len: 16; CDR3aa: CASSDYGGASTDTQYF; CDR3nt: TGTGCCAGCAGTGACTATGGGGGGGCTAGCACAGATACGCAGTATTTT
d_gene: .; v_gene: TRBV6-2/TRBV6-3; j_gene: TRBJ1-2; abundance: .; len: 13; CDR3aa: CASSVTDFYGYTF; CDR3nt: TGTGCCAGCAGTGTGACAGACTTCTATGGCTACACCTTC
d_gene: .; v_gene: TRBV6-6; j_gene: TRBJ2-3; abundance: .; len: 14; CDR3aa: CASSYPERTDTQYF; CDR3nt: TGTGCCAGCAGTTACCCAGAACGCACAGATACGCAGTATTTT
d_gene: .; v_gene: TRBV5-1; j_gene: TRBJ1-6; abundance: .; len: 15; CDR3aa: CASSLGGTENSPLHF; CDR3nt: TGCGCCAGCAGCTTAGGCGGGACTGAAAATTCACCCCTCCACTTT
d_gene: .; v_gene: TRBV6-1; j_gene: TRBJ2-3; abundance: .; len: 13; CDR3aa: CASSEARRDTQYF; CDR3nt: TGTGCCAGCAGTGAAGCACGTAGAGATACGCAGTATTTT
d_gene: .; v_gene: TRBV2; j_gene: TRBJ1-2; abundance: few; len: 14; CDR3aa: CASSESGRNYGYTF; CDR3nt: TGTGCCAGCAGTGAATCTGGCAGGAACTATGGCTACACCTTC
d_gene: .; v_gene: TRBV28; j_gene: TRBJ2-1; abundance: once; len: 11; CDR3aa: CASITYNEQFF; CDR3nt: TGTGCCAGCATTACCTACAATGAGCAGTTCTTC
d_gene: .; v_gene: TRBV19; j_gene: TRBJ2-3; abundance: .; len: 15; CDR3aa: CASKQQDLAVDTQYF; CDR3nt: TGTGCCAGTAAACAACAGGACCTTGCTGTAGATACGCAGTATTTT
d_gene: .; v_gene: TRBV15; j_gene: TRBJ2-2; abundance: .; len: 17; CDR3aa: CATSRDFGLADTGELFF; CDR3nt: TGTGCCACCAGCAGAGATTTTGGGCTAGCAGACACCGGGGAGCTGTTTTTT
d_gene: TRBD1; v_gene: TRBV7-8; j_gene: TRBJ2-7; abundance: .; len: 13; CDR3aa: CASSRQGSYEQYF; CDR3nt: TGTGCCAGCAGCCGACAGGGCTCCTACGAGCAGTACTTC
d_gene: .; v_gene: TRBV5-6; j_gene: TRBJ1-3; abundance: .; len: 14; CDR3aa: CASSLDRVGNTIYF; CDR3nt: TGTGCCAGCAGCTTGGACAGGGTCGGAAACACCATATATTTT
d_gene: TRBD2; v_gene: TRBV4-2; j_gene: TRBJ2-5; abundance: .; len: 18; CDR3aa: CASSQVNGAGGTTETQYF; CDR3nt: TGTGCCAGCAGCCAAGTCAATGGAGCGGGGGGTACCACAGAGACCCAGTACTTC
d_gene: .; v_gene: TRBV7-2; j_gene: TRBJ1-2; abundance: .; len: 16; CDR3aa: CASSRPQGPTNYGYTF; CDR3nt: TGTGCCAGCAGTAGACCTCAGGGGCCCACTAACTATGGCTACACCTTC
d_gene: .; v_gene: TRBV19; j_gene: TRBJ2-7; abundance: few; len: 15; CDR3aa: CASSIGRSNPYEQYF; CDR3nt: TGTGCCAGTAGTATTGGCAGATCGAATCCCTACGAGCAGTACTTC
d_gene: TRBD1; v_gene: TRBV5-1; j_gene: TRBJ1-2; abundance: .; len: 12; CDR3aa: CASRPGGQGYTF; CDR3nt: TGCGCCAGCAGGCCAGGGGGTCAAGGCTACACCTTC
d_gene: TRBD1; v_gene: TRBV27; j_gene: TRBJ2-7; abundance: .; len: 12; CDR3aa: CASSGTGGEQYF; CDR3nt: TGTGCCAGCTCCGGGACAGGGGGGGAGCAGTACTTC
d_gene: .; v_gene: TRBV7-3; j_gene: TRBJ2-7; abundance: .; len: 19; CDR3aa: CASSLIPTQEGTGSYEQYF; CDR3nt: TGTGCCAGCAGCTTAATCCCTACGCAGGAGGGGACCGGATCCTACGAGCAGTACTTC
d_gene: TRBD1; v_gene: TRBV10-3; j_gene: TRBJ1-2; abundance: few; len: 13; CDR3aa: CAIRKGQGYGYTF; CDR3nt: TGTGCCATCAGGAAAGGACAGGGCTATGGCTACACCTTC
d_gene: TRBD2; v_gene: TRBV7-2; j_gene: TRBJ2-5; abundance: .; len: 17; CDR3aa: CASSPYRRGGYQETQYF; CDR3nt: TGTGCCAGCAGCCCTTACCGACGGGGGGGCTACCAAGAGACCCAGTACTTC
d_gene: .; v_gene: TRBV10-3; j_gene: TRBJ1-5; abundance: .; len: 15; CDR3aa: CAISESGGAGQPQHF; CDR3nt: TGTGCCATCAGTGAGTCGGGAGGGGCCGGTCAGCCCCAGCATTTT
d_gene: TRBD1; v_gene: TRBV7-9; j_gene: TRBJ1-3; abundance: .; len: 15; CDR3aa: CASSYGTGRGNTIYF; CDR3nt: TGTGCCAGCAGCTACGGGACAGGGAGAGGAAACACCATATATTTT
d_gene: TRBD1; v_gene: TRBV28; j_gene: TRBJ2-1; abundance: .; len: 17; CDR3aa: CASRPTTGTGIYNEQFF; CDR3nt: TGTGCCAGCAGGCCCACAACCGGGACAGGGATCTACAATGAGCAGTTCTTC